This T cell receptor beta chain was sequenced during a study of cytomegalovirus exposure and HLA in healthy donors. The overall study: The roughly 670 first-cohort repertoires and the 120 or so validation repertoires shared the same platform, a later analysis reported. Study-level findings and limits: Associated with cytomegalovirus, according to the listing, were 150 to 200 TCR beta chains. Reports described diagnosis of cytomegalovirus status by the classifier as highly specific and sensitive.

The donors were members of the validation cohort comprising over 100 subjects, separate from the approximately 710-subject first cohort. The method was immunoSEQ multiplex PCR; TCRdb's version includes in-frame clones alone and lacks a portion of them. The table lists under 200,000 clones, around 84% of them singletons, with around 6.7% in the top ten. This clone was counted a single time. What it recognizes is unknown. V was cut by 1 base and J by 7 bases, with 9 bases left in between. In germline, CDR1 is SNHLY, CDR2 FYNNEI. The CDR3 consists of 13 residues. Sequenced input: PBMCs. The chain recombines TRBV2 with TRBJ2-3; unclear D gene. The TCR sequence derives from a man in his late teens or twenties in good health and CMV-seropositive. The CDR3 nucleotides are TGTGCCAGCAGTGAAGACTTTTCCAATACGCAGTATTTT. Its translation is CASSEDFSNTQYF.